A selection of T cell receptor beta chains follows, all from one sample in a study of blood T cells in healthy people across ages. TCRdb reprocessed the 5' RACE reads with MiXCR, giving one entry per CDR3 protein. The sample lists around 1,800,000 distinct CDR3 sequences; approximately 39% were seen once. The material sequenced was blood. The source is a human donor in good health. The CDR3 runs from the conserved cysteine through the conserved F or W.

V: TRBV20-1
J: TRBJ2-3
CDR3: CSASLTGAADTQYF

V: TRBV29-1
J: TRBJ2-1
CDR3: CSVEDRGASYNEQFF

V: TRBV28
J: TRBJ1-5
CDR3: CASSLWTGIGQPQHF

V: TRBV7-2
J: TRBJ2-1
CDR3: CASSPDGTSAAREQFF

V: TRBV29-1
J: TRBJ2-1
CDR3: CSVQNPTYSEQFF

V: TRBV9
J: TRBJ1-5
CDR3: CASSVEIIQPQHF

V: TRBV4-1
J: TRBJ2-3
CDR3: CASSQEDRGVPDTQYF

V: TRBV12-3/TRBV12-4
J: TRBJ1-5
CDR3: CASSGTGRYQPQHF

V: TRBV12-3/TRBV12-4
J: TRBJ2-3
CDR3: CASSRGAETTDTQYF

V: TRBV4-3
J: TRBJ2-3
CDR3: CASSFRPSTDTQYF

V: TRBV5-1
J: TRBJ2-3
CDR3: CASSLPRGVEDTQYF

V: TRBV4-2
J: TRBJ1-6
CDR3: CASSQVQGSSYNSPLHF

V: TRBV6-2/TRBV6-3
J: TRBJ2-7
CDR3: CASSYATALIEQYF

V: TRBV3-1
J: TRBJ1-1
CDR3: CASSHDSALTPEAFF

V: TRBV20-1
J: TRBJ2-1
CDR3: CSASPRGSSYNEQFF

V: TRBV29-1
J: TRBJ1-3
CDR3: CSVDLDSPKGNTIYF

V: TRBV7-2
J: TRBJ2-3
CDR3: CASSQGLASADTQYF

V: TRBV7-4
J: TRBJ1-6
CDR3: CASWVGQGNSPLHF

V: TRBV20-1
J: TRBJ1-1
CDR3: CSATDVTEAFF

V: TRBV12-3/TRBV12-4
J: TRBJ1-2
CDR3: CASSPKGRFRGYTF

V: TRBV6-1
J: TRBJ1-2
CDR3: CASSEVTGGYGYTF

V: TRBV12-5
J: TRBJ1-2
CDR3: CASGLLRGLNYGYTF

V: TRBV7-9
J: -
CDR3: CASSPPGHEETQYF

V: TRBV11-1
J: TRBJ2-3
CDR3: CASSLTTSGGTQYF

V: TRBV20-1
J: TRBJ2-1
CDR3: CSARTWPSGGRDEQFF